The source of this TCR beta chain is a study of cytomegalovirus exposure and HLA in healthy donors. Whole-study context: Among the 300 to 500 donors who were genotyped, about 80% fell in the genetic ancestry cluster that is associated with self-reported Caucasian donors. The study, taken as a whole, reports: In a later analysis, a missense DCLRE1C variant was linked to TCR beta V- and J-gene trimming. Both high specificity and high sensitivity reportedly marked the classifier's diagnosis of cytomegalovirus status. A later analysis found TCR association rates differed by HLA locus, highest for DRB1 and lowest for HLA-C.

Notes on this clone: Its cognate antigen is unknown.

Vbeta (60) and Jbeta (13) primers were used in the PCR. Assay: immunoSEQ multiplex PCR; the TCRdb copy retains only in-frame clones and omits some. This table has 110,000 to 150,000 clones, 70% appearing once. The V end lost 2 bases, the J end lost 5 bases, and 18 bases lay between the germline ends. CDR1 SGHNT and CDR2 YYREEE come from the germline V gene (reference sequence). The CDR3 sequence is 16 residues long. The sequence was obtained from a woman aged 30 to 39 in good health and CMV-seronegative. Material for sequencing was PBMCs. The V call is TRBV5-4, the J call TRBJ2-3; TRBD2 is a possible D gene (6 bases). The CDR3 nucleotides are TGTGCCAGCAGCTTCGGTGGAGAGCGGGCGGGAGATACGCAGTATTTT. As protein: CASSFGGERAGDTQYF.